The present T cell receptor beta chain was sequenced within a study of T-cell reconstitution after alpha-beta-depleted transplantation in children. CDR3 length equals 16 residues. Germline CDR1 DFQATT, CDR2 SNEGSKA (reference sequence). Trimming stripped 6 bases from V and 0 bases from J, with 19 bases between. The sample holds many counts of this clonotype. A library of TCRbeta sequences, prepared with unique molecular identifiers, was generated. One entry per CDR3 protein results from TCRdb running MiXCR on the PCR reads. The table lists some 450,000 distinct CDR3 sequences, around 46% of them singletons, with roughly 27% in the top ten.

Material: PBMCs, obtained before TCRalphabeta/CD19-depleted stem cell transplant. This TCR came from a girl aged 2 to 10 with aplastic anemia, due to receive a stem cell transplant. The chain employs TRBV20-1 and TRBJ2-3; D is possibly TRBD2 (6 bases). CDR3 protein: CSAAQYGSGSTDTQYF. The DNA for the CDR3 is TGCAGTGCCGCACAGTATGGGAGCGGGAGCACAGATACGCAGTATTTT.